This TCR beta chain is drawn from a study of spatial heterogeneity in lung cancer. Study-level points and caveats: Expanded intratumoral alpha and beta TCR counts tracked tumor mutation counts.

This clonotype qualifies as medium-sized. Its antigen is undetermined. Trimming cost V 0 bases and J 9 bases; bases outside gene matches: 3. This CDR3 has 12 residues. The germline gives CDR1 SGHNT, CDR2 YYREEE (reference sequence). TCRdb re-derived calls from the 5' RACE reads in MiXCR, one entry per CDR3 protein. The table includes approximately 6,400 distinct CDR3 sequences, approximately 6.3% detected once. The time point was: sample taken at primary tumor resection. The sample was lung tumor tissue, taken at surgery. This TCR derives from a male donor with early-stage non-small cell lung cancer. The genes are TRBV5-4 and TRBJ2-7; 7 bases agree with TRBD2. The CDR3 loop reads CASSLGASGQYF. The CDR3 DNA follows: TGTGCCAGCAGCTTGGGGGCTAGCGGGCAGTACTTC.